Reported below is one TCR beta chain. The test was conducted at deep level. Per the authors' pipeline: Junction-only sequences produced by ImmunoSEQ had no quality scores, so filtering differed. The data were produced by immunoSEQ multiplex PCR, yet TCRdb's version contains in-frame clones alone and is incomplete. V and J calls and clone size are given by that table; D and trimming were obtained from the DNA. The top ten hold under 2% of the sample, which has about 2.1 million clones, roughly 91% seen once. The CDR3 consists of 17 residues. Germline assignment: CDR1 SGHAT and CDR2 FQNNGV. V gave up 2 bases and J gave up 0 bases, with 14 bases separating them. Positively selected for CCR7, the CD45RO-negative cells used as naive CD8 cells excluded terminally differentiated effector memory CD45RA+ cells. This sample was taken from a study of shared clonotypes between healthy human individuals. Study summary: Donors, aged 18 to 49, were two women and a few men. Each donor contributed plates that comprised three CD4 naive, three CD4 memory, two CD8 naive and one CD8 memory.

The sequence derives from a man aged 18 to 35 in good health. Some clones in this sample may be carry-over from other donors' samples. The chain uses TRBV11-2 and TRBJ2-4, with a possible D match to TRBD1 (6 bases). Sequenced sample: naive CD8+ T cells from PBMCs. CDR3 nucleotide sequence: TGTGCCAGCAGCTTACTGCCAGGGACACTAGCCAAAAACATTCAGTACTTC. As protein: CASSLLPGTLAKNIQYF. Full variable domain (remainder filled in from reference TRBV11-2 and TRBJ2-4): EAGVAQSPRYKIIEKRQSVAFWCNPISGHATLYWYQQILGQGPKLLIQFQNNGVVDDSQLPKDRFSAERLKGVDSTLKIQPAKLEDSAVYLCASSLLPGTLAKNIQYFGAGTRLSVL.